The 27 T cell receptor beta chains below all came from one sample that was sequenced in a study of cytomegalovirus exposure and HLA in healthy donors. Only in-frame clones appear in the TCRdb table, and some are missing; sequencing was by immunoSEQ multiplex PCR. The data show just under 150,000 clones, 87% seen once. Sequencing was carried out using PBMCs. The receptors stem from a young man in good health and CMV-seropositive.

This clone was counted a few times. V is TRBV6-5 and J is TRBJ1-2; TRBD1 aligns across 8 bases. CDR1 and CDR2 (germline): MNHEY, SVGAGI. This CDR3 is 16 amino acids long. The trim removed 2 bases at V and 7 bases at J, leaving 12 bases unmatched. The CDR3, as DNA: TGTGCCAGCAGTTACGGTAGTCAGGGGGCTTTAGCTGGCTACACCTTC. It specifies CASSYGSQGALAGYTF.

The chain joins TRBV6-1 to TRBJ2-7; the D gene is possibly TRBD1 (5 bases). The CDR3 extends over 12 amino acids. Germline CDR1 MNHNS, CDR2 SASEGT. Here the CDR3 reads CVLRGLSYEQYF. For the CDR3, the DNA is TGTGTCTTAAGGGGCCTTTCCTACGAGCAGTACTTC.

The chain recombines TRBV27 with TRBJ1-1; 8 bases match TRBD1. Germline CDR1 reads MNHEY; CDR2 reads SMNVEV (reference sequence). The CDR3 extends over 13 amino acids. V lost 5 bases and J lost 7; bases outside the gene matches: 6. DNA of the CDR3: TGTGCCAGCAGTGGATGGACAGGGAGTGAAGCTTTCTTT. It encodes CASSGWTGSEAFF.

The chain combines TRBV5-1 with TRBJ2-2, with D possibly being TRBD1 (5 bases). V was clipped by 4 bases and J by 1 base, with 11 bases between them. The CDR3 extends over 15 amino acids. The V gene's germline CDR1 is SGHRS and CDR2 YFSETQ. CDR3 in DNA: TGCGCCAGCAGCCCGGACATACAGAACACCGGGGAGCTGTTTTTT. Translated: CASSPDIQNTGELFF.

This chain joins TRBV5-5 and TRBJ2-1; TRBD2 might be the D (6 bases). V was clipped by 3 bases and J by 7 bases, with 14 bases between them. This CDR3 has 14 residues. CDR1 and CDR2 (germline): SGHKS, YYEKEE (reference sequence). The chain's CDR3 is CASSSSAGTNEQFF. The CDR3 DNA reads TGTGCCAGCAGCTCATCCGCAGGGACTAATGAGCAGTTCTTC.

The chain couples TRBV6-6 to TRBJ2-7; TRBD2 might be the D (6 bases). The length of the CDR3 is 16 residues. V dropped 1 base and J dropped 0 bases, with 13 bases sitting between them. The germline CDR1 and CDR2 sequences are MNHNY and SVGAGI (reference sequence). CDR3 in DNA: TGTGCCAGCAGTTACTTAGCGGCCTTGAGCTCCTACGAGCAGTACTTC. It translates to CASSYLAALSSYEQYF.

The CDR3 DNA reads as TGTGCCAGCAGCCAAGGGGTGGGCCCCTACGAGCAGTACTTC. The encoded protein is CASSQGVGPYEQYF. The chain joins TRBV14 to TRBJ2-7; no reliable D call. The CDR3 is 14 residues long. The germline V gene encodes CDR1 SGHDN and CDR2 FVKESK. Trimming removed 1 base from V and 2 bases from J, with 9 bases in between.

The J gene is TRBJ2-1, the V gene TRBV6-5, with a tentative D call TRBD2 (5 bases). This CDR3 has 12 residues. The V and J ends lost 4 bases and 9 bases respectively, with 10 bases between them. Germline values: CDR1 MNHEY, CDR2 SVGAGI. CDR3 amino acids: CASSSLAGEQFF. CDR3 DNA: TGTGCCAGCAGTTCGCTTGCGGGTGAGCAGTTCTTC.

A few counts support this clone. The chain has TRBV27 and TRBJ1-5; D perhaps matches TRBD1 (6 bases). The CDR3 contains 14 residues. CDR1 is MNHEY and CDR2 is SMNVEV in the germline V gene (reference sequence). Between the trimmed V and J ends, which lost 5 bases and 4 bases, there was a span of 12 bases. The CDR3 coding sequence is TGTGCCAGCAGTGCAGATACAGGGAATCAGCCCCAGCATTTT. Amino acids: CASSADTGNQPQHF.

A few counts support this clone. The chain uses TRBV18 and TRBJ2-7; 14 nucleotides line up with TRBD2. Germline trimming cut 6 bases from V and 3 bases from J; bases unmatched to any gene: 4. Germline CDR1 and CDR2: KGHSH and LQKENI. This CDR3 region has 15 residues. The CDR3, as DNA: TGTGCCAGCTCCTACGGACTAGCGGGAGGCTACGAGCAGTACTTC. Translated: CASSYGLAGGYEQYF.

The chain employs TRBV19 and TRBJ2-7; 8 positions match TRBD2. The ends lost 5 bases at V and 5 bases at J; junction bases unmatched: 8. This CDR3 contains 14 residues. The germline gives CDR1 LNHDA, CDR2 SQIVND (reference sequence). The CDR3 DNA follows: TGTGCCAGTAGTCTGGGGGGACTAGAAAACGAGCAGTACTTC. Encoded protein: CASSLGGLENEQYF.

The V call is TRBV6-1, the J call TRBJ2-7; 11 bases line up with TRBD2. The germline CDR1 and CDR2 sequences are MNHNS and SASEGT. CDR3 length: 15 amino acids. V lost 4 bases to trimming and J lost 7 bases; unmatched junction nucleotides: 9. CDR3 coding DNA: TGTGCCAGCAGTGGGGGGACTAGCGGCCTCCGAGAGCAGTACTTC. Amino acid sequence: CASSGGTSGLREQYF.

This chain connects TRBV30 to TRBJ2-1; no definite D call. The CDR3 spans 15 residues. CDR1 is GTSNPN and CDR2 is SVGIG in the germline V gene (reference sequence). V dropped 0 bases and J dropped 4 bases, with 13 bases sitting between them. The CDR3 is CAWSVSASPYNEQFF. The DNA of the CDR3 is TGTGCCTGGAGTGTGTCTGCGTCTCCTTACAATGAGCAGTTCTTC.

The CDR3 bases are TGTGCCAGCAGCTTGACGGGGATAAGCAATCAGCCCCAGCATTTT. Protein sequence: CASSLTGISNQPQHF. The J gene is TRBJ1-5, the V gene TRBV5-5; D gene uncertain. V was pared by 1 base and J by 1 base, with 9 bases between. The CDR3 is 15 amino acids. Looked up from germline, CDR1 is SGHKS and CDR2 is YYEKEE (reference sequence).

DNA of the CDR3: TGCGCCAGCAGCTTGACCCCGGGGGGTCCCACCTACGAGCAGTACTTC. Protein: CASSLTPGGPTYEQYF. The chain recombines TRBV5-1 with TRBJ2-7; 7 bases line up with TRBD2. V lost 1 base, J lost 2 bases, and 9 bases stayed unmatched. This CDR3 contains 16 residues. Germline V CDR1 and CDR2: SGHRS, YFSETQ.

The chain has TRBV5-5 and TRBJ1-1, with a tentative D call TRBD1 (5 bases). CDR1 SGHKS and CDR2 YYEKEE come from the germline V gene (reference sequence). CDR3 length equals 12 residues. V was cut by 4 bases and J by 1 base, with 5 bases left in between. The CDR3 sequence is CASSQGNTEAFF. In DNA form, the CDR3 reads TGTGCCAGCAGCCAGGGGAACACTGAAGCTTTCTTT.

The chain recombines TRBV4-1 with TRBJ2-7; tentative D call: TRBD2 (6 bases). Germline lookup yields CDR1 MGHRA and CDR2 YSYEKL. This CDR3 is built from 13 residues. V lost 3 bases to trimming and J lost 5 bases, with 11 bases between them. DNA of the CDR3: TGCGCCAGCAGCCAGCTACGGGGGAACGAGCAGTACTTC. It is translated as CASSQLRGNEQYF.

The V gene is TRBV14, the J gene TRBJ2-1; D uncertain. CDR1 SGHDN and CDR2 FVKESK come from the germline V gene. V lost 0 bases, J lost 8 bases, and 14 bases lay in between. The CDR3 loop spans 15 amino acids. The CDR3 sequence is CASSQDRNNFYEQFF. CDR3 coding DNA: TGTGCCAGCAGCCAAGACAGGAATAATTTCTATGAGCAGTTCTTC.

This clone was counted only a few times. The genes are TRBV7-6 and TRBJ2-7; no clear D gene. Trimming took 4 bases from V and 3 from J, leaving 10 bases between them. Germline V lookup: CDR1 SGHVS, CDR2 FNYEAQ. The CDR3 spans 13 residues. The CDR3 DNA reads as TGTGCCAGCAGCTATGACACCGGCTACGAGCAGTACTTC. Translated, it gives CASSYDTGYEQYF. The whole variable domain, filled in from reference TRBV7-6 and TRBJ2-7, reads GAGVSQSPRYKVTKRGQDVALRCDPISGHVSLYWYRQALGQGPEFLTYFNYEAQQDKSGLPNDRFSAERPEGSISTLTIQRTEQRDSAMYRCASSYDTGYEQYFGPGTRLTVT.

V is TRBV6-5 and J is TRBJ2-3; 10 nucleotides agree with TRBD2. The length of the CDR3 is 14 residues. The germline V gene encodes CDR1 MNHEY and CDR2 SVGAGI. Trimming at V came to 5 bases and at J to 3 bases, leaving 2 bases not matched to a gene. The chain's CDR3 is CASSQREGTDTQYF. CDR3 nucleotide sequence: TGTGCCAGCAGTCAGCGGGAGGGAACAGATACGCAGTATTTT.

The chain uses TRBV2 and TRBJ2-3; 7 bases line up with TRBD1. The CDR3 contains 13 residues. The germline gives CDR1 SNHLY, CDR2 FYNNEI. With V trimmed by 6 bases and J by 2 bases, 2 bases remained unmatched. This CDR3 is CASSDRATDTQYF. CDR3 nucleotide sequence: TGTGCCAGCAGCGACAGGGCCACAGATACGCAGTATTTT.

CDR3 amino acids: CASRGTVGGNEQFF. The DNA for the CDR3 is TGCGCCAGCAGGGGGACTGTCGGGGGGAATGAGCAGTTCTTC. This chain uses TRBV10-2 with TRBJ2-1; TRBD2 matches 7 bases. The CDR3 totals 14 residues. The germline CDR1 and CDR2 sequences are WSHSY and SAAADI. V dropped 6 bases and J dropped 7; count of bases not matched to a gene: 9.

CDR3 region: CASRRQDRGGDYTF. The CDR3 nucleotides read TGTGCCAGCAGGAGACAGGACAGGGGGGGTGACTACACCTTC. This sequence joins TRBV6-1 and TRBJ1-2, with 10 nucleotides matching TRBD1. The germline V gene has CDR1 MNHNS and CDR2 SASEGT. Trimming at V came to 6 bases and at J to 10 bases, leaving 11 bases not matched to a gene. This CDR3 contains 14 residues.

The chain joins TRBV5-1 to TRBJ1-5; no firm D call. This CDR3 comprises 15 residues. Deletions cut 0 bases from V and 4 bases from J, with 11 bases between. CDR1 SGHRS and CDR2 YFSETQ come from the germline V gene. CDR3 loop: CASSLAGYGNQPQHF. CDR3 bases: TGCGCCAGCAGCTTGGCCGGGTACGGGAATCAGCCCCAGCATTTT.

The chain is built from TRBV11-2 and TRBJ2-7; 7 positions match TRBD1. From germline, CDR1 is SGHAT and CDR2 FQNNGV. The J segment lost 0 bases and the V segment lost 5 bases, leaving 7 bases of the junction unmatched. This CDR3 is 15 amino acids long. CDR3 in DNA: TGTGCCAGCAGCCTAAGGACAGGCTTCTCCTACGAGCAGTACTTC. This translates into CASSLRTGFSYEQYF.

This chain connects TRBV25-1 to TRBJ1-3, with a weak D call TRBD1 (6 bases). CDR1 is MGHDK, CDR2 SYGVNS, per germline. This CDR3 is built from 16 residues. V gave up 4 bases and J gave up 0 bases, with 13 bases separating them. DNA for the CDR3: TGTGCCAGCAGTGGAACCGGGACAAGCTCTGGAAACACCATATATTTT. Its translation is CASSGTGTSSGNTIYF.

This clone has only a few counts. The chain couples TRBV5-4 to TRBJ1-1, with 7 nucleotides matching TRBD1. Germline lookup yields CDR1 SGHNT and CDR2 YYREEE (reference sequence). The CDR3 extends over 16 amino acids. V dropped 2 bases and J dropped 4; count of bases not matched to a gene: 11. The CDR3, as DNA: TGTGCCAGCAGCTTTACGAAACAGGGGCCGGGCACTGAAGCTTTCTTT. Protein product: CASSFTKQGPGTEAFF.